Listed below are T cell receptor beta chains from one sample, sequenced in a study of post-analysis software for immune sequencing data. MiXCR was run by TCRdb on the PCR reads, yielding one entry per CDR3 protein. The profile shows 150,000 or so distinct CDR3 sequences, under 40% of them singletons. Sequenced here: blood, sampled after autologous hematopoietic stem cell transplantation. The receptors shown here come from a girl aged 5 to 17 with multiple sclerosis. Each CDR3 is given with its conserved first and last residue. Fields, in order: J gene, V gene, D gene, clone size, CDR3 protein, CDR3 DNA. A D gene is named only where the DNA matches it firmly. Clone size is not always given. Where it is, it says once, few, many or a class for expanded clones.

j_call: TRBJ2-5
v_call: TRBV20-1
d_call: -
clone_size: -
cdr3_aa: CSASNRQSQETQYF
cdr3_nt: TGCAGTGCTAGTAATCGACAGAGTCAAGAGACCCAGTACTTC

j_call: TRBJ2-3
v_call: TRBV6-5
d_call: -
clone_size: -
cdr3_aa: CTSSHRAGSSTDTQYF
cdr3_nt: TGTACCAGCAGCCACAGGGCGGGTTCTAGCACAGATACGCAGTATTTT

j_call: TRBJ2-7
v_call: TRBV5-1
d_call: -
clone_size: few
cdr3_aa: CASSLAAGQFDEQYF
cdr3_nt: TGCGCCAGCAGCTTGGCCGCGGGACAGTTCGACGAGCAGTACTTC

j_call: TRBJ2-1
v_call: TRBV11-3
d_call: TRBD2
clone_size: few
cdr3_aa: CASSPPSGPQFF
cdr3_nt: TGTGCCAGCAGCCCACCTAGCGGGCCGCAGTTCTTC

j_call: TRBJ2-7
v_call: TRBV7-8
d_call: TRBD2
clone_size: -
cdr3_aa: CASTSVAGDSHNEQYF
cdr3_nt: TGTGCCAGCACCTCGGTAGCGGGAGATTCCCACAATGAGCAGTACTTC

j_call: TRBJ2-1
v_call: TRBV6-6
d_call: -
clone_size: -
cdr3_aa: CASSFLGALGNEQFF
cdr3_nt: TGTGCCAGCAGTTTTTTGGGAGCCCTGGGAAATGAGCAGTTCTTC

j_call: TRBJ2-5
v_call: TRBV6-2/TRBV6-3
d_call: TRBD2
clone_size: -
cdr3_aa: CASSSSGTRYEQYF
cdr3_nt: TGTGCCAGCAGTTCCTCCGGGACTAGGTATGAGCAGTACTTC

j_call: TRBJ1-2
v_call: TRBV2
d_call: -
clone_size: few
cdr3_aa: CASSALLEGGANYGYTF
cdr3_nt: TGTGCCAGCAGTGCCCTGTTGGAGGGAGGAGCTAACTATGGCTACACCTTC

j_call: TRBJ2-1
v_call: TRBV20-1
d_call: TRBD2
clone_size: many
cdr3_aa: CSAMRPAGAYNEQFF
cdr3_nt: TGCAGTGCTATGAGACCAGCGGGAGCCTACAATGAGCAGTTCTTC

j_call: TRBJ2-3
v_call: TRBV7-6
d_call: -
clone_size: -
cdr3_aa: CASSLLLASSTDTQYF
cdr3_nt: TGTGCCAGCAGCTTGTTACTAGCTTCTAGCACAGATACGCAGTATTTT

j_call: TRBJ2-1
v_call: TRBV25-1
d_call: -
clone_size: -
cdr3_aa: CASSEAGGPLLEEQFF
cdr3_nt: TGTGCCAGCAGTGAAGCTGGCGGCCCCCTTTTGGAGGAGCAGTTCTTC

j_call: TRBJ2-1
v_call: TRBV7-2
d_call: TRBD2
clone_size: -
cdr3_aa: CASSLKGTGTSGYNEQFF
cdr3_nt: TGTGCCAGCAGCTTAAAAGGGACCGGGACTAGCGGATACAATGAGCAGTTCTTC

j_call: TRBJ2-7
v_call: TRBV7-9
d_call: -
clone_size: few
cdr3_aa: CASSPPGTGSSYEQYF
cdr3_nt: TGTGCCAGCAGCCCCCCCGGGACTGGCAGCTCCTACGAGCAGTACTTC

j_call: TRBJ2-1
v_call: TRBV6-5
d_call: -
clone_size: few
cdr3_aa: CASSYSIAYNEQFF
cdr3_nt: TGTGCCAGCAGTTACTCGATAGCTTACAATGAGCAGTTCTTC